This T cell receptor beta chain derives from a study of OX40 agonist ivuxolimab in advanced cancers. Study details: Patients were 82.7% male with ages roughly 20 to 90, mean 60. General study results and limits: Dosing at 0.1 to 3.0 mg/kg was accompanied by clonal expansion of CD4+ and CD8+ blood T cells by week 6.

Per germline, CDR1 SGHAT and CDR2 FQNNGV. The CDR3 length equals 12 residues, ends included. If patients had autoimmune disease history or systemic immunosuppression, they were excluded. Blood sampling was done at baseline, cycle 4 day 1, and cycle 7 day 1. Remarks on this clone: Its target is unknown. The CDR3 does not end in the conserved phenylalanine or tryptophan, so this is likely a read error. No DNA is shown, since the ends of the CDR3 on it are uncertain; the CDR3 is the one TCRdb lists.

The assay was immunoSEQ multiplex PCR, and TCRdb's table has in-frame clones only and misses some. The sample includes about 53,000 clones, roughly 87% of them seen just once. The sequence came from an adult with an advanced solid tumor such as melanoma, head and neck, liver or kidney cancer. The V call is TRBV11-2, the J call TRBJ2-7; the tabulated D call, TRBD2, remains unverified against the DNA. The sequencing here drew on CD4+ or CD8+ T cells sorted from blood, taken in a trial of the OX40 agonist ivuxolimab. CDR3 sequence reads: CASSLERGGGFD.